The sequence of this T cell receptor beta chain was determined in a study of regulatory T cells in long-lasting Graves disease. Study findings and constraints: Persistent disease favored TRBV28, TRBJ1-2 and TRBJ2-5. The small sample size may have reduced accuracy.

Arm-PCR of CDR3 regions with iRepertoire HTBI primers generated TCR beta libraries. TCRdb used MiXCR to reprocess the multiplex PCR reads, holding one entry per CDR3 protein. The repertoire has 400,000 to 450,000 distinct CDR3 sequences, 16% of them found once; the top ten carry around a tenth. The time point is: newly diagnosed GD, antithyroid drugs for less than 3 months. PBMC RNA was the source of the TCR library. This clonotype was counted between two and nine times. As yet, its antigen is unknown. CDR1 and CDR2 (germline): SQVTM, ANQGSEA. This CDR3 spans 16 amino acids. The data were also submitted as part of a second study, on T cells in Graves' hyperthyroidism and ophthalmopathy. That investigation notes: Exclusion of patients followed from uncontrolled infection, other autoimmune disease, pregnancy or lactation.

This chain uses TRBV29-1 with TRBJ2-1; 12 positions agree with TRBD2. The sequence came from a woman aged 30 to 39 with Graves disease. Material: peripheral blood mononuclear cells (PBMCs), obtained at new diagnosis, from a patient treated with antithyroid drugs. CDR3 nucleotides: TGCAGTGCCGGGGGGACTAGCGGGTCCACATCCCGTGAGCAGTTCTTC. Amino acids: CSAGGTSGSTSREQFF.